The sequence of this TCR beta chain was determined in a study of blood T cell repertoires in COVID-19. Study overall: Samples representing acute and convalescent COVID-19 were sourced from the United States, Italy and Spain.

In the authors' methods: Estimation of nucleated cell counts relied on the amplification of reference gene primers. TCRdb's copy holds only in-frame clones and misses some; the assay was immunoSEQ multiplex PCR. V and J calls and clone size follow that table, whereas D and trimming were derived from the DNA. The data contain 450,000 to 600,000 clones, around 90% of them singletons. Germline CDR1 MNHEY, CDR2 SVGAGI. The CDR3 totals 15 residues. The V gene end was trimmed by 6 bases and the J gene end by 7 bases; junction bases not matched to a gene: 10. Participants came from roughly 24 US areas, aged roughly 18 to 95 years.

The clonotype comes from a woman younger than 30 who had recovered from COVID-19. Sequences were obtained from PBMCs or T cells enriched from blood (not recorded which). The chain employs TRBV6-5 and TRBJ1-5; 9 nucleotides match TRBD1. The CDR3 DNA reads TGTGCCAGCAGCCCATGGACAGGGGCAGGGCAGCCCCAGCATTTT. Its translation: CASSPWTGAGQPQHF.